Listed here is a single TCR beta chain. As yet, its antigen is unknown. The data were obtained in a study of vaccination and CD4 T cells after COVID-19. Study findings and constraints: Convalescent patients had a median around 90% of reactive clones appearing only post-vaccination.

One entry per CDR3 protein results from TCRdb running MiXCR on the PCR reads. The repertoire holds 20,000 to 25,000 distinct CDR3 sequences, with about three fifths as singletons. Germline-derived CDR1 and CDR2 are SGHTA and FQGNSA. The CDR3 extends over 15 amino acids. Trimming cost V 7 bases and J 3 bases, with 15 bases left between them. The input for sequencing was CD4+ T cells from blood, taken before SARS-CoV-2 vaccination. J is TRBJ2-2 and V is TRBV7-2, with D possibly matching TRBD1 (6 bases). The receptor comes from a human donor who had recovered from COVID-19. The DNA for the CDR3 is TGTGCCAGCACCCATAGACAGGCTTACACCGGGGAGCTGTTTTTT. This translates into CASTHRQAYTGELFF. Looking up the rest from reference TRBV7-2 and TRBJ2-2 gives the full variable domain: GAGVSQSPSNKVTEKGKDVELRCDPISGHTALYWYRQSLGQGLEFLIYFQGNSAPDKSGLPSDRFSAERTGGSVSTLTIQRTQQEDSAVYLCASTHRQAYTGELFFGEGSRLTVL.